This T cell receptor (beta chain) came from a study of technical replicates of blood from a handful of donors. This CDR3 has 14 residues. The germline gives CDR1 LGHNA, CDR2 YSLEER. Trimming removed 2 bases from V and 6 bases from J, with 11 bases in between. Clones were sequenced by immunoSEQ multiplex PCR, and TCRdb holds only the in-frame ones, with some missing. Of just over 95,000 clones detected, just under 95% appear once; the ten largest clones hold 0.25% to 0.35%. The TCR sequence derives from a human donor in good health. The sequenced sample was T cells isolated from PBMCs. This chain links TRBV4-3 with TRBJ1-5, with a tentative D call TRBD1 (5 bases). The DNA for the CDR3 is TGCGCCAGCAGCCAATCGACAGTAGGTCAGCCCCAGCATTTT. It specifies CASSQSTVGQPQHF.